Below, 30 T cell receptor beta chains from the same sample are listed, as sequenced in a study of cytomegalovirus exposure and HLA in healthy donors. Amplification used 60 Vbeta primers and 13 Jbeta primers. Repertoires were generated with immunoSEQ multiplex PCR, while TCRdb's copy carries only in-frame clones and drops some. Among about 120,000 clones listed, 81% were seen once. The source material was PBMCs. All receptors come from a woman aged 40 to 50 in good health and CMV-seronegative.

The CDR3 sequence: CASSFGTGASYEQYF. The CDR3 bases are TGTGCCAGCAGCTTTGGGACAGGGGCCTCCTACGAGCAGTACTTC. The gene calls are TRBV11-1 and TRBJ2-7, with TRBD1 matching 10 bases. CDR1 and CDR2 from the germline V gene are SGHAT and FQDESV (reference sequence). V was pared by 3 bases and J by 0 bases, with 2 bases of the junction left unmatched. The length of the CDR3 is 15 residues.

The genes are TRBV19 and TRBJ2-2; 8 bases fit TRBD2. V shed 4 bases and J 4 bases; nucleotides not matched to a gene: 5. CDR1 and CDR2 (germline): LNHDA, SQIVND (reference sequence). The CDR3 contains 15 residues. CDR3 nucleotide sequence: TGTGCCAGTAGTACCGGGACTAGTGTCACCGGGGAGCTGTTTTTT. Its translation is CASSTGTSVTGELFF.

This chain links TRBV19 with TRBJ2-2; D is possibly TRBD2 (6 bases). Deletions cut 3 bases from V and 3 bases from J, with 11 bases between. The CDR3 consists of 15 residues. The germline V gene encodes CDR1 LNHDA and CDR2 SQIVND (reference sequence). CDR3 sequence reads: CASSIPGVDTGELFF. CDR3 nucleotides: TGTGCCAGTAGTATCCCGGGGGTTGACACCGGGGAGCTGTTTTTT.

The gene calls are TRBV6-6 and TRBJ1-1, with D perhaps TRBD1 (5 bases). Germline CDR1 MNHNY, CDR2 SVGAGI (reference sequence). The CDR3 has 14 amino acids. V was trimmed by 0 bases and J by 4 bases, leaving 9 bases between them. CDR3 region: CASSYSSGLTEAFF. The CDR3 nucleotides are TGTGCCAGCAGTTACTCATCAGGGCTCACTGAAGCTTTCTTT.

The V gene is TRBV19, the J gene TRBJ1-1, with 7 bases identical to TRBD1. J lost 2 bases, V lost 3 bases, and 3 bases had no gene match. This CDR3 has 14 residues. CDR1 LNHDA and CDR2 SQIVND come from the germline V gene (reference sequence). CDR3 residues: CASSIRQGNTEAFF. DNA for the CDR3: TGTGCCAGTAGTATCAGACAGGGAAACACTGAAGCTTTCTTT. Together with reference TRBV19 and TRBJ1-1, the CDR3 gives the full variable domain: DGGITQSPKYLFRKEGQNVTLSCEQNLNHDAMYWYRQDPGQGLRLIYYSQIVNDFQKGDIAEGYSVSREKKESFPLTVTSAQKNPTAFYLCASSIRQGNTEAFFGQGTRLTVV.

This clone has only a few counts. The rearrangement uses TRBV7-6 and TRBJ2-2; the match to TRBD2 covers 7 bases. J was trimmed by 4 bases and V by 5 bases; bases with no gene match: 16. This CDR3 has 18 residues. The V gene's germline CDR1 is SGHVS and CDR2 FNYEAQ. CDR3 region: CASSAARRGLAATGELFF. In DNA, the CDR3 is TGTGCCAGCAGCGCTGCCCGGCGAGGGCTAGCGGCCACCGGGGAGCTGTTTTTT. The variable domain in full, completed from reference TRBV7-6 and TRBJ2-2, reads GAGVSQSPRYKVTKRGQDVALRCDPISGHVSLYWYRQALGQGPEFLTYFNYEAQQDKSGLPNDRFSAERPEGSISTLTIQRTEQRDSAMYRCASSAARRGLAATGELFFGEGSRLTVL.

This clone was detected a few times. This chain links TRBV4-1 with TRBJ1-1; maybe TRBD1 (6 bases). V dropped 0 bases and J dropped 5 bases, with 13 bases sitting between them. Germline CDR1 is MGHRA and CDR2 is YSYEKL. This CDR3 region has 15 residues. The CDR3 reads CASSQEVGGWTEAFF. CDR3 DNA sequence: TGCGCCAGCAGCCAAGAAGTAGGGGGTTGGACTGAAGCTTTCTTT.

This chain connects TRBV7-2 to TRBJ2-3, with D unresolved. This CDR3 is 12 amino acids long. Germline V gene sequence: CDR1 SGHTA, CDR2 FQGNSA. Trimming left V 3 bases short and J 6 bases short, with 7 bases between. CDR3 loop: CASSLLRDTQYF. The DNA for the CDR3 is TGTGCCAGCAGCTTGCTGAGGGATACGCAGTATTTT.

The V and J genes are TRBV5-4 and TRBJ1-2; TRBD1 matches at 9 bases. This CDR3 spans 15 amino acids. The germline V gene has CDR1 SGHNT and CDR2 YYREEE (reference sequence). With V trimmed by 2 bases and J by 3 bases, 5 bases remained unmatched. CDR3 DNA: TGTGCCAGCAGCTTAAGACAGGGGGGGGACTATGGCTACACCTTC. It is translated as CASSLRQGGDYGYTF.

This sequence joins TRBV29-1 and TRBJ2-7; D remains unclear. V lost 6 bases to trimming and J lost 6 bases, with 12 bases between them. Per germline, CDR1 SQVTM and CDR2 ANQGSEA. The CDR3 is 11 residues long. The CDR3 here is CSVRDLGEQYF. The DNA for the CDR3 is TGCAGCGTGCGAGACTTGGGCGAGCAGTACTTC.

The chain has TRBV6-1 and TRBJ1-1; the D gene is possibly TRBD1 (5 bases). Germline-derived CDR1 and CDR2 are MNHNS and SASEGT. Trimming removed 5 bases at V and 5 bases at J, with 12 bases between. The CDR3 contains 13 residues. The CDR3 reads CASSFDSVTEAFF. The CDR3 DNA reads TGTGCCAGCAGTTTCGACAGCGTTACTGAAGCTTTCTTT.

V gene TRBV27 combines with J gene TRBJ2-1; 8 bases fit TRBD1. The V gene's germline CDR1 is MNHEY and CDR2 SMNVEV (reference sequence). This CDR3 is built from 16 residues. V shed 4 bases, J shed 2 bases, and the junction held 7 bases outside the gene matches. The CDR3 here is CASSWTDRGTYNEQFF. The CDR3 DNA sequence: TGTGCCAGCAGTTGGACCGACAGGGGTACCTACAATGAGCAGTTCTTC.

The sample holds one count of this clone. CDR3 nucleotide sequence: TGTGCCAGCAGCCAGGGGATCGGCGAGCAGTACTTC. Its protein product is CASSQGIGEQYF. The chain couples TRBV7-8 to TRBJ2-7; D perhaps matches TRBD1 (6 bases). Germline loops: CDR1 SGHVS, CDR2 FQNEAQ. V dropped 5 bases and J dropped 6 bases, with 11 bases sitting between them. The CDR3 spans 12 residues.

V and J are TRBV7-9 and TRBJ2-1; D perhaps matches TRBD2 (5 bases). The CDR3 loop spans 15 amino acids. V lost 0 bases to trimming and J lost 12 bases, with 18 bases between them. Germline V CDR1 and CDR2: SEHNR, FQNEAQ (reference sequence). In DNA, the CDR3 is TGTGCCAGCAGCTTAGCAGGGTTGGGGTCCGAGGGGCAGTTCTTC. It translates to CASSLAGLGSEGQFF.

V gene TRBV4-2 combines with J gene TRBJ2-3, with 11 positions matching TRBD1. This CDR3 has 17 residues. From germline, CDR1 is LGHNA and CDR2 YNFKEQ. The J segment lost 5 bases and the V segment lost 4 bases, leaving 11 bases of the junction unmatched. The CDR3 sequence is CASSRGERTGGKDTQYF. The CDR3 coding sequence is TGTGCCAGCAGCCGCGGGGAGCGGACAGGGGGCAAAGATACGCAGTATTTT.

There are a few counts of this clone. The chain uses TRBV19 and TRBJ1-1, with 10 bases lining up with TRBD1. CDR1 is LNHDA and CDR2 is SQIVND in the germline V gene (reference sequence). The CDR3 covers 14 residues. V trimming: 6 bases; J trimming: 8 bases; junction bases outside the gene matches: 9. CDR3 DNA sequence: TGTGCCAGTAGACTGGGACAGGGGAGAGGGGAAGCTTTCTTT. As protein: CASRLGQGRGEAFF.

V gene TRBV2 combines with J gene TRBJ1-5; the D is unclear. Germline V lookup: CDR1 SNHLY, CDR2 FYNNEI. This CDR3 spans 15 amino acids. V lost 1 base and J lost 0, with 7 bases in between. The DNA for the CDR3 is TGTGCCAGCAGTGAAGGCGGAAATAGCAATCAGCCCCAGCATTTT. Translating gives CASSEGGNSNQPQHF.

The chain combines TRBV11-2 with TRBJ1-2; D gene unclear. V dropped 1 base and J dropped 2 bases, with 5 bases sitting between them. There are 13 residues in the CDR3. Germline CDR1 reads SGHAT; CDR2 reads FQNNGV. In DNA form, the CDR3 reads TGTGCCAGCAGCTTAGGTCCGAACTATGGCTACACCTTC. Protein: CASSLGPNYGYTF.

The V gene is TRBV2, the J gene TRBJ2-1; 12 bases match TRBD2. CDR3 length equals 15 residues. V lost 3 bases and J lost 8; bases outside the gene matches: 5. The germline V gene has CDR1 SNHLY and CDR2 FYNNEI. The CDR3 here is CASSDGLAGWDEQFF. The CDR3 nucleotides are TGTGCCAGCAGTGACGGACTAGCGGGATGGGATGAGCAGTTCTTC.

The V and J genes are TRBV5-6 and TRBJ2-1; D is uncertain. V lost 1 base and J 2 bases, leaving 10 bases between the germline ends. The CDR3 totals 15 residues. Germline V CDR1 and CDR2: SGHDT, YYEEEE. The CDR3 region is CASSLTPITYNEQFF. In DNA, the CDR3 is TGTGCCAGCAGCTTGACACCGATCACCTACAATGAGCAGTTCTTC.

In its sample, this clone was seen once. This chain joins TRBV7-2 and TRBJ2-5, with a possible D match to TRBD1 (5 bases). The closer fit of TRBJ2-7 to the DNA end suggests the J call may be wrong. The CDR3 consists of 14 residues. CDR1 SGHTA and CDR2 FQGNSA come from the germline V gene. Written as DNA, the CDR3 is TGTGCCAGCAGCTTTAATCAGGGAACCTACGAGCAGTACTTC. As protein: CASSFNQGTYEQYF.

This clone has a single count. The CDR3 bases are TGTGCCAGCCGAGGACAGGGAGGCGCCTACGAGCAGTACTTC. This translates into CASRGQGGAYEQYF. The genes are TRBV27 and TRBJ2-7; TRBD1 matches at 8 bases. CDR3 size: 14 residues. Unmatched junction bases numbered 8, after V lost 8 bases and J lost 2 bases. CDR1 is MNHEY, CDR2 SMNVEV, per germline (reference sequence).

The V gene is TRBV7-9, the J gene TRBJ2-7; a weak D match, TRBD1 (6 bases). Trimming pared 6 bases from V and 4 bases from J, leaving 25 bases between. The CDR3 runs to 17 residues. Germline loops: CDR1 SEHNR, CDR2 FQNEAQ (reference sequence). CDR3 amino acids: CASSRREQGFEGYEQYF. The CDR3 region has the DNA TGTGCCAGCAGTCGACGCGAACAGGGTTTCGAAGGATACGAGCAGTACTTC.

This CDR3 reads CASSLVLAGVSEQYF. CDR3 in DNA: TGTGCCAGCAGCTTGGTGCTAGCGGGAGTCTCCGAGCAGTACTTC. The rearrangement joins TRBV5-4 to TRBJ2-7; TRBD2 agrees at 10 bases. The germline V gene has CDR1 SGHNT and CDR2 YYREEE (reference sequence). Trimming took 0 bases from V and 6 from J; bases not matched to a gene: 6. This CDR3 spans 15 amino acids.

Details on this clone: The junction shows a germline mismatch at one end, possibly a read error. The chain links TRBV9 to TRBJ2-6, with 8 bases that match TRBD1. The CDR3 spans 19 residues. Germline CDR1 reads SGDLS; CDR2 reads YYNGEE. In DNA form, the CDR3 reads TGTGCCAGCAGCCCGGAGTCGACAGGGGTTATCTCTGGGGCCAACGTCCCGACTTTC. This translates into CASSPESTGVISGANVPTF.

The V and J genes are TRBV19 and TRBJ2-5, with TRBD2 matching over 7 bases. J lost 0 bases, V lost 8 bases, and 12 bases had no gene match. Germline CDR1 and CDR2: LNHDA and SQIVND (reference sequence). This CDR3 contains 16 residues. Written as DNA, the CDR3 is TGTGCCAGTTCCCCTTGGACTAGTGAGAACCAAGAGACCCAGTACTTC. Protein sequence: CASSPWTSENQETQYF. Supplemented by reference TRBV19 and TRBJ2-5, the full variable domain reads DGGITQSPKYLFRKEGQNVTLSCEQNLNHDAMYWYRQDPGQGLRLIYYSQIVNDFQKGDIAEGYSVSREKKESFPLTVTSAQKNPTAFYLCASSPWTSENQETQYFGPGTRLLVL.

V gene TRBV5-1 combines with J gene TRBJ2-3; 7 positions agree with TRBD2. Germline-derived CDR1 and CDR2 are SGHRS and YFSETQ. The CDR3 covers 16 residues. The ends lost 3 bases at V and 2 bases at J; junction bases unmatched: 9. In nucleotides, the CDR3 is TGCGCCAGCAGCTCTCGCTGGGACTACGACACAGATACGCAGTATTTT. This sequence encodes CASSSRWDYDTDTQYF. The whole variable domain, filled in from reference TRBV5-1 and TRBJ2-3, reads KAGVTQTPRYLIKTRGQQVTLSCSPISGHRSVSWYQQTPGQGLQFLFEYFSETQRNKGNFPGRFSGRQFSNSRSEMNVSTLELGDSALYLCASSSRWDYDTDTQYFGPGTRLTVL.

The chain links TRBV9 to TRBJ1-1; 10 bases agree with TRBD1. This CDR3 has 13 residues. Losses at the gene ends were 3 bases for V and 10 bases for J; bases not matched to a gene: 6. Germline V lookup: CDR1 SGDLS, CDR2 YYNGEE. CDR3 sequence (DNA): TGTGCCAGCAGCGGATCCGGGACAGGGGTAGCTTTCTTT. Encoded protein: CASSGSGTGVAFF.

This clone qualifies as medium-sized. The genes are TRBV4-3 and TRBJ2-1, with D perhaps TRBD1 (6 bases). Germline assignment: CDR1 LGHNA and CDR2 YSLEER. CDR3 size: 16 residues. With 0 bases removed from V and 4 bases from J, the gap between germline ends came to 13 bases. CDR3 nucleotide sequence: TGCGCCAGCAGCCAAGACCGGGGACACGTGTACAATGAGCAGTTCTTC. It specifies CASSQDRGHVYNEQFF.

This chain joins TRBV15 and TRBJ2-7, with 7 bases that match TRBD1. Germline V gives CDR1 LNHNV, CDR2 YYDKDF (reference sequence). The V gene end was trimmed by 1 base and the J gene end by 2 bases; junction bases not matched to a gene: 2. This CDR3 is 14 amino acids long. The chain's CDR3 is CATSRGDSPYEQYF. CDR3 nucleotides: TGTGCCACCAGCAGAGGGGACAGCCCCTACGAGCAGTACTTC.